A selection of T cell receptor beta chains follows, all from one sample in a study of cytomegalovirus exposure and HLA in healthy donors. The protocol was immunoSEQ multiplex PCR, while the TCRdb copy is restricted to in-frame clones and leaves out a portion. The sample records 95,000 to 110,000 clones, almost 80% being singletons. The source material was PBMCs. The origin of the receptors is a man aged 55 to 69 in good health and CMV-seropositive. CDR3s include the opening cysteine and the closing phenylalanine or tryptophan. Fields, in order: V gene, clone size, J gene, D gene, CDR3 protein, CDR3 DNA. The D gene is left open where the match is weak. Expanded clones get a size class; other rows say once, few or many, or leave the size out.

TRBV9	.	TRBJ1-2	.	CASSVDTHSNYGYTF	TGTGCCAGCAGCGTAGACACCCATTCTAACTATGGCTACACCTTC
TRBV29-1	.	TRBJ2-3	TRBD2	CSGTYGLAGGRGTDTQYF	TGCAGCGGAACCTATGGACTAGCGGGGGGGCGGGGCACAGATACGCAGTATTTT
TRBV2	.	TRBJ2-5	TRBD1	CASSDLGQPTEEQYF	TGTGCCAGCAGTGATTTGGGACAGCCCACTGAGGAGCAGTACTTC
TRBV11-2	.	TRBJ1-3	.	CASSLVSQGNTIYF	TGTGCCAGCAGCTTAGTGTCCCAAGGAAACACCATATATTTT
TRBV6-1	.	TRBJ2-1	TRBD2	CASGARTSEYLSWQFF	TGTGCCAGCGGTGCACGGACTAGCGAATACCTCAGTTGGCAGTTCTTC
TRBV28	.	TRBJ1-2	TRBD1	CASSSDQGADGYTF	TGTGCCAGCAGTTCCGACCAGGGGGCTGATGGCTACACCTTC
TRBV14	.	TRBJ1-1	TRBD1	CASSQTQGARTEAFF	TGTGCCAGCAGCCAGACACAGGGGGCGCGGACTGAAGCTTTCTTT
TRBV7-6	.	TRBJ1-5	TRBD1	CASSSGTGRMQPQHF	TGTGCCAGCAGCTCTGGGACAGGGAGAATGCAGCCCCAGCATTTT
TRBV6-1	.	TRBJ1-1	TRBD1	CASILKGQMNTEAFF	TGTGCCAGCATCCTTAAGGGACAGATGAACACTGAAGCTTTCTTT
TRBV18	.	TRBJ1-4	.	CASSPPTGATNEKLFF	TGTGCCAGCTCACCACCTACGGGGGCAACTAATGAAAAACTGTTTTTT
TRBV6-8	.	TRBJ1-4	.	CASSYSERGRGSATNEKLFF	TGTGCCAGCAGTTACTCCGAGCGAGGCAGGGGTTCGGCAACTAATGAAAAACTGTTTTTT
TRBV5-6	.	TRBJ2-7	.	CASSLAGQRLTYEQYF	TGTGCCAGCAGCTTGGCAGGACAGAGGCTCACATACGAGCAGTACTTC
TRBV5-1	few	TRBJ2-1	.	CASSLTLDLYNEQFF	TGCGCCAGCAGCTTGACCCTAGACCTCTACAATGAGCAGTTCTTC
TRBV7-2	once	TRBJ1-2	TRBD1	CASRPPTGGGGYTF	TGTGCCAGCAGGCCTCCTACAGGGGGCGGTGGCTACACCTTC
TRBV19	.	TRBJ2-1	.	CASSDKRDEQFF	TGTGCCAGTAGTGACAAGCGGGATGAGCAGTTCTTC
TRBV27	.	TRBJ2-5	TRBD1	CASSHRGVETQYF	TGTGCCAGCAGCCACAGGGGCGTCGAGACCCAGTACTTC
TRBV5-5	.	TRBJ1-1	.	CASSLTGLNTEAFF	TGTGCCAGCAGCTTGACAGGGCTGAACACTGAAGCTTTCTTT
TRBV18	.	TRBJ1-2	TRBD1	CASSPDRSSGYTF	TGTGCCAGCTCACCGGACAGGTCATCCGGCTACACCTTC
TRBV6-5	.	TRBJ1-2	.	CASSYSGKGEGSYTF	TGTGCCAGCAGTTACTCGGGCAAGGGAGAAGGCAGCTACACCTTC
TRBV5-1	.	TRBJ1-1	.	CASSLAGGLDAFF	TGCGCCAGCAGCTTGGCGGGGGGATTGGATGCTTTCTTT
TRBV10-3	few	TRBJ2-3	TRBD2	CAISFGGGGTDTQYF	TGTGCCATCAGCTTCGGCGGGGGGGGCACAGATACGCAGTATTTT
TRBV6-5	few	TRBJ2-7	.	CASSYSKGRGNYEQYF	TGTGCCAGCAGTTACTCGAAAGGGAGAGGGAACTACGAGCAGTACTTC
TRBV4-1	once	TRBJ2-7	.	CASSQDEGAAYEQYF	TGCGCCAGCAGCCAAGATGAGGGTGCAGCCTACGAGCAGTACTTC
TRBV9	.	TRBJ2-5	TRBD2	CASSVGLAGGIQETQYF	TGTGCCAGCAGCGTAGGGTTAGCGGGGGGGATTCAAGAGACCCAGTACTTC
TRBV6-5	few	TRBJ1-2	TRBD1	CASSYGGTGGSGYTF	TGTGCCAGCAGTTACGGCGGGACAGGGGGATCTGGCTACACCTTC
TRBV5-4	.	TRBJ1-5	TRBD1	CASSSVPGQGDQPQHF	TGTGCCAGCAGCTCGGTCCCGGGACAGGGGGATCAGCCCCAGCATTTT
TRBV18	.	TRBJ1-5	.	CASSPDTFGGNQPQHF	TGTGCCAGCTCACCCGACACGTTCGGTGGCAATCAGCCCCAGCATTTT
TRBV6-6	once	TRBJ1-2	.	CASSPRTDLYGYTF	TGTGCCAGCAGTCCTCGGACAGATCTTTATGGCTACACCTTC
TRBV4-3	.	TRBJ2-2	.	CASSPLLNTGELFF	TGCGCCAGCAGCCCCCTTTTGAACACCGGGGAGCTGTTTTTT
TRBV7-2	once	TRBJ1-6	.	CASSETLGGGSYNSPLHF	TGTGCCAGCAGCGAAACCCTGGGCGGGGGCTCCTATAATTCACCCCTCCACTTT
TRBV13	.	TRBJ2-1	TRBD2	CASSFGGGYNEQFF	TGTGCCAGCAGCTTCGGGGGGGGGTACAATGAGCAGTTCTTC
TRBV4-1	.	TRBJ2-2	.	CASTPGKARTGELFF	TGCGCCAGCACGCCAGGGAAAGCGAGAACCGGGGAGCTGTTTTTT
TRBV6-5	few	TRBJ1-5	TRBD1	CASRTTGHSNQPQHF	TGTGCCAGCAGGACGACAGGGCATAGCAATCAGCCCCAGCATTTT
TRBV19	.	TRBJ1-5	.	CASRKERSNQPQHF	TGTGCCAGTAGGAAGGAGCGAAGCAATCAGCCCCAGCATTTT
TRBV5-1	.	TRBJ1-2	TRBD1	CASSLPGQQNYGYTF	TGCGCCAGCAGCTTGCCGGGACAGCAAAACTATGGCTACACCTTC
TRBV18	.	TRBJ2-5	.	CASSPVQASVAQYF	TGTGCCAGCTCACCAGTACAGGCGTCCGTGGCCCAGTACTTC
TRBV10-1	.	TRBJ2-7	.	CASSEGGQRTYEQYF	TGCGCCAGCAGTGAGGGTGGACAGCGAACCTACGAGCAGTACTTC
TRBV2	once	TRBJ2-5	TRBD2	CASSESGGSQETQYF	TGTGCCAGCAGTGAGAGCGGGGGTTCACAAGAGACCCAGTACTTC
TRBV6-5	.	TRBJ2-5	.	CASRETVQETQYF	TGTGCCAGCAGGGAGACAGTACAAGAGACCCAGTACTTC
TRBV6-1	.	TRBJ1-3	.	CASSTRELSGNTIYF	TGTGCCAGCAGCACGAGGGAACTCTCTGGAAACACCATATATTTT
TRBV11-2	.	TRBJ1-5	TRBD1	CASSYDRGNQPQHF	TGTGCCAGCAGCTACGACAGGGGCAATCAGCCCCAGCATTTT
TRBV15	.	TRBJ1-1	TRBD1	CATSRGQGGLNTEAFF	TGTGCCACCAGCAGGGGACAGGGAGGACTGAACACTGAAGCTTTCTTT
TRBV30	.	TRBJ1-1	TRBD1	CAWSAGGLNTEAFF	TGTGCCTGGAGTGCAGGGGGCCTAAACACTGAAGCTTTCTTT
TRBV6-5	.	TRBJ2-7	TRBD1	CASTGTGSSYEQYF	TGTGCCTCGACCGGGACAGGGAGCTCCTACGAGCAGTACTTC
TRBV27	.	TRBJ2-6	TRBD1	CASSFRQGLSGANVLTF	TGTGCCAGCAGTTTCAGACAGGGATTATCTGGGGCCAACGTCCTGACTTTC
TRBV14	.	TRBJ1-2	TRBD1	CASSPDRVGYTF	TGTGCCAGCAGCCCGGACAGGGTCGGCTACACCTTC